The rows below give T cell receptor beta chains drawn from one sample of a study of blood T cell repertoires in COVID-19. Using immunoSEQ multiplex PCR, the repertoire was profiled, and TCRdb retains in-frame clones only, with some absent. This sample has about half a million clones, with roughly nine tenths found just once. Sequencing was done on a sample of PBMCs or T cells enriched from blood (not recorded which). Receptors originate from a woman aged 55-69 years who had recovered from COVID-19. Each CDR3 is given with its conserved first and last residue. The order of the fields is J gene, CDR3 length, V gene, D gene, clone size, CDR3 DNA, CDR3 protein. D genes are given only for firm matches. Clone size appears in some rows only: once, few, many, or a class for an expanded clone.

>TRBJ2-2|16|TRBV30|-|-
TGTGCCTGGAGCGTGGGGCAGGGCTGGAACACCGGGGAGCTGTTTTTT
CAWSVGQGWNTGELFF
>TRBJ2-2|16|TRBV5-8|-|few
TGTGCCAGCAGTAAACCCCAGGGCGCGAACACCGGGGAGCTGTTTTTT
CASSKPQGANTGELFF
>TRBJ1-1|14|TRBV5-1|-|-
TGCGCCAGCAGCTTGGACAGGGAGGGCACTGAAGCTTTCTTT
CASSLDREGTEAFF
>TRBJ2-1|14|TRBV24-1|-|-
TGTGCCACCAGTGATTTGGCCGCCGGTTATGAGCAGTTCTTC
CATSDLAAGYEQFF
>TRBJ1-6|16|TRBV5-4|-|-
TGTGCCAGCAGCTTGGACAGGCCCCCCTATAATTCACCCCTCCACTTT
CASSLDRPPYNSPLHF
>TRBJ2-3|14|TRBV18|TRBD1|-
TGTGCCAGCTCAGGGGCAGGGGGCCCAGATACGCAGTATTTT
CASSGAGGPDTQYF
>TRBJ2-7|14|TRBV6-5|-|-
TGTGCCAGCTGTTATACCCAGGGTCCTAACGAGCAGTACTTC
CASCYTQGPNEQYF
>TRBJ2-5|15|TRBV9|-|-
TGTGCCAGCAGCGCCATTACAGGGTTCCCGGAGACCCAGTACTTC
CASSAITGFPETQYF
>TRBJ1-2|13|TRBV6-5|-|-
TGTGCCAGCGGGGGCAGGGCAGTCTATGGCTACACCTTC
CASGGRAVYGYTF
>TRBJ2-5|15|TRBV7-7|TRBD1|-
TGTGCTAGCAGCTGGGGGACAGGGGGTGCGGAGACCCAGTACTTC
CASSWGTGGAETQYF